These 6 T cell receptor beta chains came from one sample sequenced in a study of T-cell reconstitution after alpha-beta-depleted transplantation in children (dated by TCRdb to the mid-2010s). The method was PCR. Sequencing relied on an Illumina HiSeq 2500. TCR library preparation used molecular barcoding, with unique molecular identifiers applied to normalize quantification of the TCRbeta repertoire. The raw public data were reprocessed by TCRdb itself: fastp quality trimming at Q25, MiXCR clonotype calling, in-frame beta chains only. Every CDR3 protein is listed once, alongside the most common genes and DNA of its rows. The sample includes around 700,000 distinct CDR3 sequences, with roughly 14% observed a single time. The ten largest clones take up 0.79% of the sample. The label giving this sample's treatment or condition can be read as: allogeneic hematopoietic cell transplantation with graft depleted of TCRalphabeta T cells and CD19 B cells.

Sequenced here: PBMCs, sampled before TCRalphabeta/CD19-depleted stem cell transplant. The receptor source for this set is a girl aged 2 to 10 with congenital amegakaryocytic thrombocytopenia, due to receive a stem cell transplant.

This clonotype was counted ten times or more. The chain is built from TRBV10-3 and TRBJ2-1; a possible D gene is TRBD2 (5 bases). The germline V and J ends were trimmed by 0 bases and 10 bases, with 13 bases remaining between them. CDR1 and CDR2 (germline): ENHRY, SYGVKD. This CDR3 comprises 14 residues. Here the CDR3 reads CAISESTRGDEQFF. The CDR3 nucleotides read TGTGCCATCAGTGAGTCGACTCGGGGAGACGAGCAGTTCTTC.

This clonotype was seen many times. J is TRBJ2-2 and V is TRBV29-1, with D maybe TRBD2 (5 bases). The CDR3 extends over 14 amino acids. The germline gives CDR1 SQVTM, CDR2 ANQGSEA. Trimming took 4 bases from V and 1 from J, leaving 10 bases between them. Written as DNA, the CDR3 is TGCAGCGTTGGGGTAGCGAAGAACACCGGGGAGCTGTTTTTT. It encodes CSVGVAKNTGELFF.

This clonotype was counted many times. V is TRBV4-1 and J is TRBJ2-2; D perhaps matches TRBD1 (6 bases). The CDR3 consists of 14 residues. The V end was cut by 5 bases, the J end by 6 bases, with 13 bases between. Germline V gives CDR1 MGHRA, CDR2 YSYEKL. The CDR3 is CASSGTLVPGELFF. CDR3 coding DNA: TGCGCCAGCAGCGGGACACTCGTCCCCGGGGAGCTGTTTTTT.

This sequence joins TRBV7-6 and TRBJ2-7; no definite D call. Trimming took off 4 bases at V and 6 bases at J, with 7 bases between the two ends. This CDR3 region has 11 residues. CDR1 is SGHVS, CDR2 FNYEAQ, per germline. CDR3 amino acids: CASSSRCEQYF. CDR3 nucleotide sequence: TGTGCCAGCAGCTCTCGGTGCGAGCAGTACTTC.

This clonotype was counted only a few times. The V and J genes are TRBV5-6 and TRBJ2-7; D unresolved. The germline gives CDR1 SGHDT, CDR2 YYEEEE. V was cut by 2 bases and J by 6 bases, with 9 bases left in between. This CDR3 has 12 residues. CDR3 sequence reads: CASSFVVGEQYF. CDR3 in DNA: TGTGCCAGCAGCTTCGTGGTTGGCGAGCAGTACTTC. Combining the CDR3 with reference TRBV5-6 and TRBJ2-7 gives the whole variable domain DAGVTQSPTHLIKTRGQQVTLRCSPKSGHDTVSWYQQALGQGPQFIFQYYEEEERQRGNFPDRFSGHQFPNYSSELNVNALLLGDSALYLCASSFVVGEQYFGPGTRLTVT.

This clonotype came up many times. J is TRBJ2-3 and V is TRBV12-5; 11 bases line up with TRBD2. The CDR3 consists of 16 residues. Germline trimming cut 4 bases from V and 2 bases from J; bases unmatched to any gene: 5. Germline assignment: CDR1 LGHNT and CDR2 FRNRAP. The CDR3 DNA is TGTGCTAGTGGTTCCCGACTAGCGGGGATCACAGATACGCAGTATTTT. Translating gives CASGSRLAGITDTQYF.